Detailed here is one T cell receptor (beta chain). There are 12 residues in the CDR3. The V and J ends lost 0 bases and 4 bases respectively, with 6 bases between them. Germline values: CDR1 GTSNPN, CDR2 SVGIG (reference sequence). The sample is drawn from a study of CD8 T cells in Susac syndrome. Random hexamers were used to reverse transcribe an amount of about 0.45 to 1 ug RNA. Amplification of TCR beta CDR3 by immunoSEQ multiplex PCR spanned 54 Vbeta and 13 Jbeta. TCRdb processed the immunoSEQ multiplex PCR reads anew with MiXCR; each CDR3 protein has one entry. Of around 230,000 distinct CDR3 sequences listed, 95% were seen once; the top ten hold 0.095%.

The sequence derives from a human donor with multiple sclerosis. The chain combines TRBV30 with TRBJ2-5; the D is unclear. Sequenced input: CD4+ T cells from PBMCs. The CDR3 DNA reads TGTGCCTGGAGTGTCGGTGGAGAGACCCAGTACTTC. As protein: CAWSVGGETQYF.